This is a list of T cell receptor beta chains from one sample in a study of beta chain features in type 1 diabetes. Generated by immunoSEQ multiplex PCR, the TCRdb table keeps only in-frame clones and is missing some. The sample has roughly 41,000 clones; about 52% are singletons. Sequenced material: central memory CD4+ T cells from blood. These receptors all come from a young woman in good health. The CDR3 runs from the conserved cysteine through the conserved F or W. The D gene is left open where the match is weak. Clone size is given for some rows only: seen once, a few or many times, or a class if the clone is expanded.

v_call	j_call	clone_size	d_call	cdr3_length	cdr3_nt	cdr3_aa
TRBV5-6	TRBJ2-3	few	TRBD2	18	TGTGCCAGCAGCTTGACGACTAGCGGGGGGTCTCGCACAGATACGCAGTATTTT	CASSLTTSGGSRTDTQYF
TRBV5-5	TRBJ1-2	-	-	15	TGTGCCAGCAGAACGACCGACGGAGGAAACTATGGCTACACCTTC	CASRTTDGGNYGYTF
TRBV5-5	TRBJ2-6	-	TRBD1	15	TGTGCCAGCAGCTCAACAGGGGTCGGGGCCAACGTCCTGACTTTC	CASSSTGVGANVLTF
TRBV25-1	TRBJ1-1	-	-	15	TGTGCCAGCAGTGCCCTAGGGCTAGGGGGCACTGAAGCTTTCTTT	CASSALGLGGTEAFF
TRBV5-1	TRBJ1-1	few	-	15	TGCGCCAGCAGCTTGCGGAGGGGCAGTGGAACTGAAGCTTTCTTT	CASSLRRGSGTEAFF
TRBV23-1	TRBJ2-7	few	-	17	TGCGCCAGCAGTCAATGCCGCTTGGGGCGGTTCCCCTACGAGCAGTACTTC	CASSQCRLGRFPYEQYF
TRBV10-3	TRBJ2-7	-	-	13	TGTGCCATCAGTCCCCCCAGGGTCCACGAGCAGTACTTC	CAISPPRVHEQYF
TRBV6-1	TRBJ1-2	-	-	13	TGTGCCAGCAGTGAAGCTCGCGGCGGTGGCTACACCTTC	CASSEARGGGYTF
TRBV30	TRBJ2-3	-	-	11	TGTGCCTGGAATATGCGAGGTACGCAGTATTTT	CAWNMRGTQYF
TRBV6-6	TRBJ1-4	few	-	16	TGTGCCAGCAGTTACTCCCTCCAGGGCGAGAATGAAAAACTGTTTTTT	CASSYSLQGENEKLFF
TRBV6-5	TRBJ1-4	-	-	14	TGTGCCAGCAGTTCCACAGGGTTGGTTGAAAAACTGTTTTTT	CASSSTGLVEKLFF
TRBV5-1	TRBJ2-5	-	-	13	TGCGCCAGCAGCTTCGGGGTACAAGAGACCCAGTACTTC	CASSFGVQETQYF
TRBV6-1	TRBJ2-7	-	-	13	TGTGCCAGCAGTGACGGCCAGGGAAACGAGCAGTACTTC	CASSDGQGNEQYF
TRBV25-1	TRBJ1-3	-	-	14	TGTGCCAGCAGTGGAGGGTTCTCTGGAAACACCATATATTTT	CASSGGFSGNTIYF
TRBV27	TRBJ2-5	-	-	16	TGTGCCAGCAGCCCCCGCATGAGGGAGGGGGTCGAGACCCAGTACTTC	CASSPRMREGVETQYF
TRBV7-9	TRBJ2-7	few	-	15	TGTGCCAGCAGCTCCACCGGGACACTTAACTACGAGCAGTACTTC	CASSSTGTLNYEQYF
TRBV2	TRBJ1-2	few	TRBD1	14	TGTGCCAGCAGTGAAGTACTGACAGGGGGCGGCTACACCTTC	CASSEVLTGGGYTF
TRBV5-1	TRBJ2-5	-	-	16	TGCGCCAGCAGCAAGGGACAGGGCGGGGGGCAAGAGACCCAGTACTTC	CASSKGQGGGQETQYF
TRBV5-6	TRBJ2-7	-	-	16	TGTGCCAGCAACTTAGGATTGTCGGGACACTACTACGAGCAGTACTTC	CASNLGLSGHYYEQYF
TRBV28	TRBJ2-1	-	-	13	TGTGCCTCCGGGTCGAGCTCCTACAATGAGCAGTTCTTC	CASGSSSYNEQFF
TRBV7-6	TRBJ2-3	-	TRBD2	14	TGTGCCAGCACCCGGACTAGCGGGGGAGCTACGCAGTATTTT	CASTRTSGGATQYF
TRBV2	TRBJ2-1	-	TRBD2	16	TGTGCCAGCAGCAAGGGGGGTAGCGGGAGTGGGGGTGAGCAGTTCTTC	CASSKGGSGSGGEQFF
TRBV7-6	TRBJ2-2	-	-	16	TGTGCCAGCAGCTTTACCGGGACTCCCCTCACCGGGGAGCTGTTTTTT	CASSFTGTPLTGELFF
TRBV11-2	TRBJ1-1	-	TRBD1	13	TGTGCCAGCAGCCGGACTGGGACAGCTGAAGCTTTCTTT	CASSRTGTAEAFF
TRBV2	TRBJ2-1	-	TRBD2	13	TGTGCCAGCAAGGCGGGGGGGCCCGGTGAGCAGTTCTTC	CASKAGGPGEQFF
TRBV2	TRBJ2-7	-	-	14	TGTGCCAGCAGCAACCCACTACAGGGCTACGAGCAGTACTTC	CASSNPLQGYEQYF
TRBV4-2	TRBJ2-7	-	TRBD2	17	TGTGCCAGCAGCCAAGCTGAACTAGCGGGGAGCTCCTACGAGCAGTACTTC	CASSQAELAGSSYEQYF
TRBV23-1	TRBJ2-5	few	TRBD1	16	TGCGCCAGCAGTCACTTAGGGACAGGGGGTCAAGAGACCCAGTACTTC	CASSHLGTGGQETQYF
TRBV7-2	TRBJ1-5	few	-	15	TGTGCCAGCAGCCCCGATCGACTAGGCAATCAGCCCCAGCATTTT	CASSPDRLGNQPQHF
TRBV4-2	TRBJ2-1	few	TRBD2	18	TGTGCCAGCAGCCAAGCGTCTCTAGCGGGAGGGGTGATCAATGAGCAGTTCTTC	CASSQASLAGGVINEQFF
TRBV5-1	TRBJ1-1	few	-	16	TGCGCCAGCAGCTTGGGGGCGGGGGAAGAGAACACTGAAGCTTTCTTT	CASSLGAGEENTEAFF
TRBV7-9	TRBJ2-7	-	TRBD2	18	TGTGCCAGCAGCTTAGGACCCCTCCAGCGGGAGGGCAGTCGCGAGCAGTACTTC	CASSLGPLQREGSREQYF
TRBV9	TRBJ2-1	few	TRBD2	15	TGTGCCAGCGGGTTGGTGAGCGGGAGAGGCAATGAGCAGTTCTTC	CASGLVSGRGNEQFF
TRBV27	TRBJ2-1	-	TRBD2	18	TGTGCCAGCAGTCCCTCGACTAGCGGGAGTTTGGTGTACAATGAGCAGTTCTTC	CASSPSTSGSLVYNEQFF
TRBV5-1	TRBJ2-3	-	TRBD2	14	TGCGCCAGCAAGCGGGGTACTAGCACAGATACGCAGTATTTT	CASKRGTSTDTQYF
TRBV6-1	TRBJ2-2	-	TRBD2	14	TGTGCCAGCATTGCGGGGGGGCCGGGCGGGGAGCTGTTTTTT	CASIAGGPGGELFF
TRBV5-1	TRBJ2-1	once	-	15	TGCGCCAGCAGCTCGTGGGGGGACAGAGACAATGAGCAGTTCTTC	CASSSWGDRDNEQFF
TRBV27	TRBJ2-2	few	TRBD1	17	TGTGCCAGCATCTTTGGACAGGGTGTAATTAATAGCGGGGAGCTGTTTTTT	CASIFGQGVINSGELFF
TRBV5-1	TRBJ2-7	-	-	14	TGCGCCAGCAGCGAGCATGAGGCCCGCGGGGAGCAGTACTTC	CASSEHEARGEQYF
TRBV7-8	TRBJ2-7	-	-	13	TGTGCCAGCAGCTTAGCAGCCTCCTACGAGCAGTACTTC	CASSLAASYEQYF
TRBV18	TRBJ2-3	-	TRBD2	15	TGTGCCAGCTCACCTTTAGCGGGGCAAAAAGATACGCAGTATTTT	CASSPLAGQKDTQYF
TRBV2	TRBJ2-7	few	TRBD1	12	TGTGCCAGCAGTGAACAGGGGGCGTTAGTCCACTTC	CASSEQGALVHF
TRBV9	TRBJ1-2	once	-	16	TGTGCCAGCAGCGGCCGACAGGCGCTAGCTAACTATGGCTACACCTTC	CASSGRQALANYGYTF
TRBV9	TRBJ2-1	few	TRBD1	16	TGTGCCAGCACCGTAGGGACGGGACAGGGGGCCTTTGAGCAGTTCTTC	CASTVGTGQGAFEQFF
TRBV5-1	TRBJ2-3	-	TRBD1	14	TGCGCCAGCAGACCTCAGGGGGCCGCAGATACGCAGTATTTT	CASRPQGAADTQYF
TRBV29-1	TRBJ1-1	-	TRBD1	16	TGCAGCGTAGTACAGGGGTGGAGAATCGATAGTGAAGAAGCTTTCTTT	CSVVQGWRIDSEEAFF